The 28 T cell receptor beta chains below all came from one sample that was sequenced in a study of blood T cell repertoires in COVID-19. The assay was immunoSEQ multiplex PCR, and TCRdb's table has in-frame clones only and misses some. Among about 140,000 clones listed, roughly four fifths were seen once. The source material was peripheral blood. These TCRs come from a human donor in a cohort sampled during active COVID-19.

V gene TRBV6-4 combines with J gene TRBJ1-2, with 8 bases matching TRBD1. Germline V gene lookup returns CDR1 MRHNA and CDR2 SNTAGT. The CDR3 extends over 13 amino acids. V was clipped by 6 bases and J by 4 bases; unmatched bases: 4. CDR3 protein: CASRPDRGYGYTF. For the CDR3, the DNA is TGTGCCAGCAGACCAGACAGGGGCTATGGCTACACCTTC.

CDR3 residues: CASSLGLQIDEQFF. The CDR3 DNA is TGTGCCAGCAGCTTAGGGTTACAAATCGATGAGCAGTTCTTC. The chain is built from TRBV7-2 and TRBJ2-1; D is unresolved. CDR3 size: 14 residues. The V and J ends lost 1 base and 8 bases respectively, with 12 bases between them. Germline V gene lookup returns CDR1 SGHTA and CDR2 FQGNSA.

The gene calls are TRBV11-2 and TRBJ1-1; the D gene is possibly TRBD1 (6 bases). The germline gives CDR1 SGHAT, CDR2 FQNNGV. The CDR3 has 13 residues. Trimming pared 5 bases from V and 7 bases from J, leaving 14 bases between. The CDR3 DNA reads TGTGCCAGCAGCACCTACCAGGGGTTTGAAGCTTTCTTT. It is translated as CASSTYQGFEAFF.

CDR3 DNA: TGTGCCAGCAGCCAACGCCACACTAGCGGGAGCACAGATACGCAGTATTTT. Protein product: CASSQRHTSGSTDTQYF. The rearrangement uses TRBV14 and TRBJ2-3; TRBD2 matches at 9 bases. The CDR3 consists of 17 residues. In germline, CDR1 is SGHDN, CDR2 FVKESK. The ends lost 2 bases at V and 0 bases at J; junction bases unmatched: 6.

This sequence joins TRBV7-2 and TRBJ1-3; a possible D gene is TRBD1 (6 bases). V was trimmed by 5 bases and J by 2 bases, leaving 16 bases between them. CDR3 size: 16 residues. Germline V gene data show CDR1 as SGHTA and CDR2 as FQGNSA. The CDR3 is CASSPEAGQPGNTIYF. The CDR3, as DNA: TGTGCCAGCAGCCCAGAGGCCGGACAGCCTGGAAACACCATATATTTT.

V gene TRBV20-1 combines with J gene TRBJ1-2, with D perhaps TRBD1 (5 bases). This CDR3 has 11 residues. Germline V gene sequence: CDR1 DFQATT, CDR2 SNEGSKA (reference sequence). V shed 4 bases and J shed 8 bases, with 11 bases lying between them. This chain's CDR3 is CSATTASGYTF. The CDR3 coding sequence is TGCAGTGCTACGACAGCATCCGGCTACACCTTC.

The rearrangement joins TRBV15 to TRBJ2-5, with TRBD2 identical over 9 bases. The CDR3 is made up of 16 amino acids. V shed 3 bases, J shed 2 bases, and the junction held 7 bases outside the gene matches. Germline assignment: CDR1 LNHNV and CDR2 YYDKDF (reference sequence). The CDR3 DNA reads TGTGCCACCAGCAGCGTAGCGGGGGTCGGTCAAGAGACCCAGTACTTC. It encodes CATSSVAGVGQETQYF. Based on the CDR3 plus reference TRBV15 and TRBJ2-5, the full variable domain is DAMVIQNPRYQVTQFGKPVTLSCSQTLNHNVMYWYQQKSSQAPKLLFHYYDKDFNNEADTPDNFQSRRPNTSFCFLDIRSPGLGDTAMYLCATSSVAGVGQETQYFGPGTRLLVL.

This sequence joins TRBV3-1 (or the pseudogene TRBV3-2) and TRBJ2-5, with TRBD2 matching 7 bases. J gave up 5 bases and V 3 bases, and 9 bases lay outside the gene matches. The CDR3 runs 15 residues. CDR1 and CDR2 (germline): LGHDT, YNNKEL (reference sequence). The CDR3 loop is CASSQAVAGAETQYF. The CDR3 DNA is TGTGCCAGCAGCCAGGCTGTTGCGGGAGCGGAGACCCAGTACTTC.

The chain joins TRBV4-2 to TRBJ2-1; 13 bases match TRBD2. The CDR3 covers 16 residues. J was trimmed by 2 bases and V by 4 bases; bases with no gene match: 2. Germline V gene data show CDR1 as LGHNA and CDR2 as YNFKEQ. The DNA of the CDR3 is TGTGCCAGCAGCCGGACTAGCGGGAGTACCTACAATGAGCAGTTCTTC. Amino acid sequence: CASSRTSGSTYNEQFF.

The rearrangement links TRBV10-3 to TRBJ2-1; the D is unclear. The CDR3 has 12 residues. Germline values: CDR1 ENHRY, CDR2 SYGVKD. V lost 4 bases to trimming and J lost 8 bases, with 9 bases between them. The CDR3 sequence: CAISVVSDEQFF. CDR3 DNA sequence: TGTGCCATCAGTGTGGTTAGTGATGAGCAGTTCTTC.

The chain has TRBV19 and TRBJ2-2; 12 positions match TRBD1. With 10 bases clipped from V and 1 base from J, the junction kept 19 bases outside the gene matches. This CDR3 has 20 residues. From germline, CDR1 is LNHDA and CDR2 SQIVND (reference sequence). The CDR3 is CATHPPGTGGFGENTGELFF. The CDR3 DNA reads TGTGCCACCCATCCACCAGGGACAGGGGGCTTTGGAGAGAACACCGGGGAGCTGTTTTTT. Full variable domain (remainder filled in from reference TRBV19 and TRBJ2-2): DGGITQSPKYLFRKEGQNVTLSCEQNLNHDAMYWYRQDPGQGLRLIYYSQIVNDFQKGDIAEGYSVSREKKESFPLTVTSAQKNPTAFYLCATHPPGTGGFGENTGELFFGEGSRLTVL.

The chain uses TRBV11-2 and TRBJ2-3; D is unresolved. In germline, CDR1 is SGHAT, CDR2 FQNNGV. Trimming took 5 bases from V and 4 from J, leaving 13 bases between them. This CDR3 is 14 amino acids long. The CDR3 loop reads CASSPVVVADTQYF. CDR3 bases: TGTGCCAGCAGCCCCGTAGTCGTCGCAGATACGCAGTATTTT.

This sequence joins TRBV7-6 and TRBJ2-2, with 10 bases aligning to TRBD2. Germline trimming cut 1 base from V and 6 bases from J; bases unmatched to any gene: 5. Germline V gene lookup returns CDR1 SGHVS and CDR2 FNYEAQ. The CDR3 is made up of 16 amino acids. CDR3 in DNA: TGTGCCAGCAGCTTAGGAGTAGCGGGAGGTGCCGGGGAGCTGTTTTTT. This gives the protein CASSLGVAGGAGELFF.

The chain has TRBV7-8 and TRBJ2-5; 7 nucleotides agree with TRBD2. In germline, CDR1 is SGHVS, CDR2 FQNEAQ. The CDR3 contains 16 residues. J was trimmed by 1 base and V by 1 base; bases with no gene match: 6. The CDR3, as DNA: TGTGCCAGCAGCTTAGTTCTAGCGGTCTCCCAAGAGACCCAGTACTTC. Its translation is CASSLVLAVSQETQYF. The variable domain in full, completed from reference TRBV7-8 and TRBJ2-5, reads GAGVSQSPRYKVAKRGQDVALRCDPISGHVSLFWYQQALGQGPEFLTYFQNEAQLDKSGLPSDRFFAERPEGSVSTLKIQRTQQEDSAVYLCASSLVLAVSQETQYFGPGTRLLVL.

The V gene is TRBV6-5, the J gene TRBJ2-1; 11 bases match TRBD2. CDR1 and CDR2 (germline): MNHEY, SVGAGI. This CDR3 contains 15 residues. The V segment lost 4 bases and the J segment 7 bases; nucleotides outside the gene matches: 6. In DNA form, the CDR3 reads TGTGCCAGCAGTTTTAGCGGGAGGGCCCTAAATGAGCAGTTCTTC. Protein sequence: CASSFSGRALNEQFF.

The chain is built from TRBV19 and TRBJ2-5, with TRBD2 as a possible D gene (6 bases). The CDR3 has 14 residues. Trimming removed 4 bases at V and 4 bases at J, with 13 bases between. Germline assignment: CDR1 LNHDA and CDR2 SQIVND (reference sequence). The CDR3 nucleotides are TGTGCCAGTAGTACAGGAGCCGGGGGAGAGACCCAGTACTTC. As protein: CASSTGAGGETQYF.

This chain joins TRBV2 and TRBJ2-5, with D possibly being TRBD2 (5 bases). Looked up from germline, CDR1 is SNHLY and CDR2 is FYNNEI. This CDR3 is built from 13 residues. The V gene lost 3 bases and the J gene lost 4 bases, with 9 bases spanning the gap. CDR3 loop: CASSEEVVETQYF. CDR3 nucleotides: TGTGCCAGCAGTGAGGAGGTCGTAGAGACCCAGTACTTC.

CDR3 sequence (DNA): TGCGCCAGCAACACCGGGACAGGGGCCCAAAATCTAGGTTTAAACATTCAGTACTTC. This gives the protein CASNTGTGAQNLGLNIQYF. J is TRBJ2-4 and V is TRBV23-1; 10 positions agree with TRBD1. TRBV23-1 carries the ORF label, with uncertain function. After removal of 7 bases from V and 6 bases from J, the junction contained 21 bases not matched to a gene. The CDR3 extends over 19 amino acids.

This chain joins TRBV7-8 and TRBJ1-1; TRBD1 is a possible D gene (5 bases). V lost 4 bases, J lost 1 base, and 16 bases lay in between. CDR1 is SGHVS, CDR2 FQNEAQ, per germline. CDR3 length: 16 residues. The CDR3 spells CASSSKGGVRNTEAFF. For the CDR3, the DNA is TGTGCCAGCAGCTCAAAGGGAGGGGTGAGGAACACTGAAGCTTTCTTT.

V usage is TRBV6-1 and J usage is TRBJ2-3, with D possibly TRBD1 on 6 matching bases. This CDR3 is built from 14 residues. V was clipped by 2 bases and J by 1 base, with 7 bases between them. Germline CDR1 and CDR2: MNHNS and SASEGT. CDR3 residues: CASSERQGTDTQYF. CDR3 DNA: TGTGCCAGCAGTGAACGACAGGGCACAGATACGCAGTATTTT.

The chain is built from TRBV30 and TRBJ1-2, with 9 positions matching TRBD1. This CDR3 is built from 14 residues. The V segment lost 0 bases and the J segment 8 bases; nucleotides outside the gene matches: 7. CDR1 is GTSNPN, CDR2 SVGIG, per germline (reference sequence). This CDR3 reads CAWSVPGTGKGYTF. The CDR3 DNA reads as TGTGCCTGGAGTGTTCCCGGGACAGGGAAAGGCTACACCTTC. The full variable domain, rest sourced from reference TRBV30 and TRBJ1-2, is SQTIHQWPATLVQPVGSPLSLECTVEGTSNPNLYWYRQAAGRGLQLLFYSVGIGQISSEVPQNLSASRPQDRQFILSSKKLLLSDSGFYLCAWSVPGTGKGYTFGSGTRLTVV.

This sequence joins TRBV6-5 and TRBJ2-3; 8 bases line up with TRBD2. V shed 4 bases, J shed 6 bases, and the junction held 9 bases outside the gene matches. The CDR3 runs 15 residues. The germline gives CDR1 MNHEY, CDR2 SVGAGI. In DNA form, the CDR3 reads TGTGCCAGCAGTTCGGGGTTAGCGGGACGGGATACGCAGTATTTT. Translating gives CASSSGLAGRDTQYF.

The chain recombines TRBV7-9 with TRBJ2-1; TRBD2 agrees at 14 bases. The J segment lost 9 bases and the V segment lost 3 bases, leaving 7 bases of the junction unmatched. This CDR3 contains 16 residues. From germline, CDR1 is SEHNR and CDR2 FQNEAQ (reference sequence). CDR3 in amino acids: CASSFPRTSGRSEQFF. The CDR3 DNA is TGTGCCAGCAGCTTTCCCCGGACTAGCGGGAGGAGTGAGCAGTTCTTC.

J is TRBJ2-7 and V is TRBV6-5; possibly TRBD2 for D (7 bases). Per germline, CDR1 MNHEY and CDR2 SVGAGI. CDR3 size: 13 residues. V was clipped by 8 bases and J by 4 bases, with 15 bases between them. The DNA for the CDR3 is TGTGCCAGCGGGGGCGGGAGCAGGTACGAGCAGTACTTC. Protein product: CASGGGSRYEQYF.

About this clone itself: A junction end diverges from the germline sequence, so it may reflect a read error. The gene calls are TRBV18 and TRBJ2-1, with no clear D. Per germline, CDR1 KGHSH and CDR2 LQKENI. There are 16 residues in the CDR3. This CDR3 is CASSQLPVASTDEQFF. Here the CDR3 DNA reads TGTGCCAGTTCACAGTTGCCAGTGGCTAGTACCGATGAGCAGTTCTTC.

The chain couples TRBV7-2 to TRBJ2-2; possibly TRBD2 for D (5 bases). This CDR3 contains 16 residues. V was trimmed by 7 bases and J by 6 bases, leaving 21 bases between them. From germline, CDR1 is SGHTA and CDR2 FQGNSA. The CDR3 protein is CASTSAPGMSAGELFF. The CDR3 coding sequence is TGTGCCAGCACCTCCGCCCCGGGAATGTCGGCCGGGGAGCTGTTTTTT.

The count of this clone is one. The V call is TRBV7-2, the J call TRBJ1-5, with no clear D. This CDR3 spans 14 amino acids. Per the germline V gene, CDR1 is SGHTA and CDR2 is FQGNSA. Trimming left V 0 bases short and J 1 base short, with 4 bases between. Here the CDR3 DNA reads TGTGCCAGCAGCTTAGCCGGGAGCAATCAGCCCCAGCATTTT. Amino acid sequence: CASSLAGSNQPQHF.

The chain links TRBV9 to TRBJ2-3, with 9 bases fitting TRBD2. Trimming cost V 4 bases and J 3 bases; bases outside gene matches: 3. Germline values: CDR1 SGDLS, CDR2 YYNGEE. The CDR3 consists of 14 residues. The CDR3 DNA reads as TGTGCCAGCAGCTTTAGCGGGAGTACAGATACGCAGTATTTT. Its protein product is CASSFSGSTDTQYF.